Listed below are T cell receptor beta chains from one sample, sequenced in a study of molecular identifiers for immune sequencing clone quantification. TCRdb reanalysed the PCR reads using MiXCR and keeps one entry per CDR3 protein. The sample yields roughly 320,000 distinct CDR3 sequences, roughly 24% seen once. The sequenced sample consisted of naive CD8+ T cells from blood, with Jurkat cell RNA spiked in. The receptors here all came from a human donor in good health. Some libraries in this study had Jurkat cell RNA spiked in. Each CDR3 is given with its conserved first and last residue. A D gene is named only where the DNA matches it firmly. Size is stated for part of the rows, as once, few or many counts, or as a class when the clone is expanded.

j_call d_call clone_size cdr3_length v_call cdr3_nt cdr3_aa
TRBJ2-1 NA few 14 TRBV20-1 TGCAGTCTCAAGAAGGGCTCATCCTACAATGAGCAGTTCTTC CSLKKGSSYNEQFF
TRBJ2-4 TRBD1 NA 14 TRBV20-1 TGCAGTGCTAGGGACGGGACAGCGGCCCCTTCATTGTACTTC CSARDGTAAPSLYF
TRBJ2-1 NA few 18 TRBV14 TGTGCCAGCAGCCAAGAACGAGGTCGGGACGGAAGGTACAATGAGCAGTTCTTC CASSQERGRDGRYNEQFF
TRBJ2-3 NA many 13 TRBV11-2 TGTGCCAGCAGCTTAGTGAGGGGGGATACGCAGTATTTT CASSLVRGDTQYF
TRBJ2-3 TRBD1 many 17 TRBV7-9 TGTGCCAGCAGCTTAGGGGGACAGGGGGTCGACGGAGATACGCAGTATTTT CASSLGGQGVDGDTQYF
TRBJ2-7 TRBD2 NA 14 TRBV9 TGTGCCAGCAGCGTAGTGGCTAGCGGCTACGAGCAGTACTTC CASSVVASGYEQYF
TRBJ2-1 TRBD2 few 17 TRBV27 TGTGCCAGCAGTTTAAATTCTGCGGGGGTCTCCTACAATGAGCAGTTCTTC CASSLNSAGVSYNEQFF
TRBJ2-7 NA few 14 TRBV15 TGTGCCACCAGCCCAACGGTGGGGTTCTACGAGCAGTACTTC CATSPTVGFYEQYF
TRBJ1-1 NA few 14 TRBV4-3 TGCGCCAGCAGCCAAGATTCAGGGAACACTGAAGCTTTCTTT CASSQDSGNTEAFF
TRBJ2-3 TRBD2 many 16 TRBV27 TGTGCCAGCAGTTGGCAGATTAGCGGGGGGGCAGATACGCAGTATTTT CASSWQISGGADTQYF
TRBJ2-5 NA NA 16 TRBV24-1 TGTGCCACCAGTGATCCGAGGGCACGGTCCCAAGAGACCCAGTACTTC CATSDPRARSQETQYF
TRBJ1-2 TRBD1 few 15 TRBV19 TGTGCCAGTAACCATAAGACAGGGGGCGACTATGGCTACACCTTC CASNHKTGGDYGYTF
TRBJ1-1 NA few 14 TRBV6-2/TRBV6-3 TGTGCCAGCAGAATATTTGGACAGAACACTGAAGCTTTCTTT CASRIFGQNTEAFF
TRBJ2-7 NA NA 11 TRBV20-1 TGCAGTGCTAGAACCGGCTACGAGCAGTACTTC CSARTGYEQYF
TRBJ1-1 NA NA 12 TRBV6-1 TGTGCCAGTATACCGGACTGGGTTGAAGCTTTCTTT CASIPDWVEAFF